This record concerns one T cell receptor beta chain sequence. The antigen is not known. The record originates from a study of cytomegalovirus exposure and HLA in healthy donors. Study findings and constraints: In an earlier analysis, about 87% or about 30%: the productive usage of most TCR beta V segments.

Researchers ran the PCR with 60 Vbeta and 13 Jbeta primers. Source study methods: Some 9.9 million shared chains were among some 75 million unique TCR beta chains counted in a later analysis. Data came from immunoSEQ multiplex PCR; TCRdb stores just in-frame clones and leaves some out. V and J calls and clone size are as listed in that table; D and trimming were resolved from the DNA. The sample gives 150,000 to 200,000 clones, approximately 86% of which show up once; nearly 2% is in the top ten. Germline V lookup: CDR1 GTSNPN, CDR2 SVGIG (reference sequence). With 1 base removed from V and 0 bases from J, the gap between germline ends came to 6 bases. The CDR3 totals 14 residues.

The J gene is TRBJ1-4, the V gene TRBV30, with D uncertain. Sequenced material: PBMCs. The TCR originated in a woman younger than 35 in good health and CMV-seronegative. CDR3 nucleotide sequence: TGTGCCTGGAGTGCGGCGGCAACTAATGAAAAACTGTTTTTT. This encodes CAWSAAATNEKLFF. The full variable domain, completed using reference TRBV30 and TRBJ1-4, is SQTIHQWPATLVQPVGSPLSLECTVEGTSNPNLYWYRQAAGRGLQLLFYSVGIGQISSEVPQNLSASRPQDRQFILSSKKLLLSDSGFYLCAWSAAATNEKLFFGSGTQLSVL.